The 10 T cell receptor beta chains below all came from one sample that was sequenced in a study of PD-1 blockade in classical Hodgkin lymphoma. The time point: cycle 4 day 1 (C4D1), after five to seven weeks of nivolumab. There was relapse after autologous stem cell transplantation in every patient, and there was variation in brentuximab vedotin exposure. Repertoires were generated with immunoSEQ multiplex PCR, while TCRdb's copy carries only in-frame clones and drops some. Of roughly 50,000 clones listed, 90% are singletons. This material consisted of peripheral blood mononuclear cells (PBMCs), taken before the fourth cycle of nivolumab. These receptors were obtained from a human donor with classical Hodgkin lymphoma.

A note on this clone: One end of the junction does not line up with germline, which may come from a read error. The rearrangement uses TRBV7-8 and TRBJ2-1; 8 positions agree with TRBD1. CDR1 SGHVS and CDR2 FQNEAQ come from the germline V gene. The CDR3 is made up of 17 amino acids. The CDR3 region is CASSVAAGGAPYNEQFF. Here the CDR3 DNA reads TGTGCCAGCAGCGTAGCCGCAGGGGGCGCCCCTTACAATGAGCAGTTCTTC. Full variable domain (outside the CDR3, taken from reference TRBV7-8 and TRBJ2-1): GAGVSQSPRYKVAKRGQDVALRCDPISGHVSLFWYQQALGQGPEFLTYFQNEAQLDKSGLPSDRFFAERPEGSVSTLKIQRTQQEDSAVYLCASSVAAGGAPYNEQFFGPGTRLTVL.

The chain joins TRBV25-1 to TRBJ1-4; TRBD1 matches at 9 bases. Germline values: CDR1 MGHDK, CDR2 SYGVNS. Losses at the gene ends were 6 bases for V and 15 bases for J; bases not matched to a gene: 14. This CDR3 has 14 amino acids. CDR3 loop: CASSVRDRESRVFF. CDR3 in DNA: TGTGCCAGCAGCGTCCGGGACAGGGAAAGTCGGGTGTTTTTT.

This clone was observed a few times. The CDR3 protein is CASSIRGGETQYF. The DNA of the CDR3 is TGTGCCAGCAGTATCCGAGGGGGAGAGACCCAGTACTTC. The chain recombines TRBV6-5 with TRBJ2-5, with D possibly being TRBD1 (6 bases). The V end was cut by 5 bases, the J end by 4 bases, with 11 bases between. In germline, CDR1 is MNHEY, CDR2 SVGAGI. The CDR3 is 13 residues long.

The chain combines TRBV10-3 with TRBJ2-1; D ambiguous. CDR1 is ENHRY, CDR2 SYGVKD, per germline. The CDR3 length is 13 residues. V lost 3 bases and J lost 9, with 12 bases in between. CDR3 protein: CAISDPTGVEQFF. CDR3 in DNA: TGTGCCATCAGTGATCCGACTGGGGTTGAGCAGTTCTTC.

J is TRBJ2-4 and V is TRBV6-5; no reliable D call. The V end lost 6 bases, the J end lost 0 bases, and 6 bases lay between the germline ends. The CDR3 spans 13 residues. Germline lookup yields CDR1 MNHEY and CDR2 SVGAGI. The CDR3 protein is CASRPLAKNIQYF. In DNA form, the CDR3 reads TGTGCCAGCAGACCCCTAGCCAAAAACATTCAGTACTTC.

V gene TRBV6-4 combines with J gene TRBJ2-3; D gene uncertain. Germline V gene lookup returns CDR1 MRHNA and CDR2 SNTAGT. This CDR3 region has 14 residues. Trimming cost V 2 bases and J 0 bases, with 6 bases left between them. The CDR3, as DNA: TGTGCCAGCAGTGACGGTCTTAGCACAGATACGCAGTATTTT. Translating gives CASSDGLSTDTQYF.

The V call is TRBV7-9, the J call TRBJ2-1; D unresolved. The CDR3 is 16 residues long. The germline V gene has CDR1 SEHNR and CDR2 FQNEAQ (reference sequence). Trimming took off 3 bases at V and 0 bases at J, with 12 bases between the two ends. CDR3 nucleotide sequence: TGTGCCAGCAGCTTGTACGGCTCCCGCTCCTACAATGAGCAGTTCTTC. As protein: CASSLYGSRSYNEQFF.

The V gene is TRBV11-3, the J gene TRBJ2-5; tentatively, D is TRBD2 (6 bases). The CDR3 is made up of 13 amino acids. CDR1 is SGHNT, CDR2 YENEEA, per germline. V was pared by 3 bases and J by 5 bases, with 10 bases between. CDR3 loop: CASSLTAGETQYF. The CDR3 nucleotides are TGTGCCAGCAGCTTGACGGCGGGGGAGACCCAGTACTTC.

This rearrangement joins TRBV7-3 to TRBJ2-2; D perhaps matches TRBD2 (6 bases). The germline gives CDR1 SGHTA, CDR2 FQGTGA. The V end lost 8 bases, the J end lost 1 base, and 14 bases lay between the germline ends. CDR3 length: 15 amino acids. The CDR3 loop reads CASQRDSENTGELFF. CDR3 nucleotides: TGTGCCAGCCAACGGGACTCAGAGAACACCGGGGAGCTGTTTTTT.

The genes are TRBV4-2 and TRBJ2-7, with D uncertain. Per germline, CDR1 LGHNA and CDR2 YNFKEQ. This CDR3 contains 15 residues. The V gene lost 1 base and the J gene lost 0 bases, with 10 bases spanning the gap. Here the CDR3 DNA reads TGTGCCAGCAGCCAAGCGGCAAGAAGCTCCTACGAGCAGTACTTC. It translates to CASSQAARSSYEQYF.